These T cell receptor beta chains were read from a single sample in a study of blood T cell repertoires in COVID-19. Clones were read by immunoSEQ multiplex PCR, and TCRdb kept only the in-frame ones, dropping some. Altogether 250,000 or so clones are present, 70% to 85% being singletons, with the ten largest covering roughly 9.8%. The sequenced sample consisted of peripheral blood. All receptors come from a man aged 80 or over with acute or convalescent COVID-19. Both conserved end residues are part of each CDR3. Each record gives: V gene, J gene, D gene, clone size, CDR3 length, CDR3 protein, CDR3 DNA. A D gene is named only where the DNA matches it firmly. Rows may omit the clone size; those that give it use once, few, many or a size class.

v_call: TRBV6-5; j_call: TRBJ2-3; d_call: .; clone_size: many; cdr3_length: 14; cdr3_aa: CASRATPSTDTQYF; cdr3_nt: TGTGCCAGCAGAGCGACCCCCAGCACAGATACGCAGTATTTT
v_call: TRBV18; j_call: TRBJ1-1; d_call: .; clone_size: .; cdr3_length: 13; cdr3_aa: CASSGSGGTEAFF; cdr3_nt: TGTGCCAGCTCAGGATCGGGAGGCACTGAAGCTTTCTTT
v_call: TRBV6-5; j_call: TRBJ1-2; d_call: .; clone_size: .; cdr3_length: 13; cdr3_aa: CASRQGPFYGYTF; cdr3_nt: TGTGCCAGCAGGCAGGGGCCTTTCTATGGCTACACCTTC
v_call: TRBV9; j_call: TRBJ2-7; d_call: TRBD1; clone_size: .; cdr3_length: 14; cdr3_aa: CASSVGGDRYEQYF; cdr3_nt: TGTGCCAGCAGCGTCGGAGGGGACAGGTACGAGCAGTACTTC
v_call: TRBV18; j_call: TRBJ1-5; d_call: TRBD1; clone_size: .; cdr3_length: 17; cdr3_aa: CASSAGTGYRSNQPQHF; cdr3_nt: TGTGCCAGCTCGGCCGGGACAGGTTATCGGAGCAATCAGCCCCAGCATTTT
v_call: TRBV4-2; j_call: TRBJ1-5; d_call: .; clone_size: .; cdr3_length: 15; cdr3_aa: CASSQGAKPSQPQHF; cdr3_nt: TGTGCCAGCAGCCAAGGGGCAAAACCAAGTCAGCCCCAGCATTTT
v_call: TRBV6-2/TRBV6-3; j_call: TRBJ2-7; d_call: .; clone_size: .; cdr3_length: 12; cdr3_aa: CASSYYTYEQYF; cdr3_nt: TGTGCCAGCAGTTACTATACCTACGAGCAGTACTTC
v_call: TRBV4-1; j_call: TRBJ1-4; d_call: .; clone_size: .; cdr3_length: 15; cdr3_aa: CASSQDLHGREKLFF; cdr3_nt: TGCGCCAGCAGCCAAGACCTTCATGGGAGAGAAAAACTGTTTTTT
v_call: TRBV28; j_call: TRBJ2-2; d_call: TRBD1; clone_size: .; cdr3_length: 17; cdr3_aa: CASSFSLGTGNTGELFF; cdr3_nt: TGTGCCAGCAGTTTTTCGTTGGGGACAGGGAACACCGGGGAGCTGTTTTTT
v_call: TRBV3-1/TRBV3-2; j_call: TRBJ2-1; d_call: .; clone_size: .; cdr3_length: 13; cdr3_aa: CASSPRIYNEQFF; cdr3_nt: TGTGCCAGCAGCCCGCGTATATACAATGAGCAGTTCTTC
v_call: TRBV7-9; j_call: TRBJ2-5; d_call: TRBD2; clone_size: .; cdr3_length: 13; cdr3_aa: CASSLGTSGTQYF; cdr3_nt: TGTGCCAGCAGCTTAGGGACTAGCGGGACCCAGTACTTC
v_call: TRBV27; j_call: TRBJ1-1; d_call: .; clone_size: .; cdr3_length: 15; cdr3_aa: CASSPQGRRNTEAFF; cdr3_nt: TGTGCCAGCAGTCCTCAGGGGCGCCGGAACACTGAAGCTTTCTTT
v_call: TRBV2; j_call: TRBJ1-5; d_call: .; clone_size: .; cdr3_length: 14; cdr3_aa: CASRLQTSNQPQHF; cdr3_nt: TGTGCCAGCAGACTGCAAACTAGCAATCAGCCCCAGCATTTT
v_call: TRBV2; j_call: TRBJ2-2; d_call: TRBD2; clone_size: once; cdr3_length: 15; cdr3_aa: CASSGSGRNTGELFF; cdr3_nt: TGTGCCAGCAGTGGTAGCGGGAGGAACACCGGGGAGCTGTTTTTT
v_call: TRBV6-5; j_call: TRBJ2-5; d_call: TRBD2; clone_size: .; cdr3_length: 15; cdr3_aa: CASRPPTSGSETQYF; cdr3_nt: TGTGCCAGCAGGCCACCGACTAGCGGGAGTGAGACCCAGTACTTC
v_call: TRBV27; j_call: TRBJ1-1; d_call: TRBD1; clone_size: .; cdr3_length: 16; cdr3_aa: CASSLRRQGRNTEAFF; cdr3_nt: TGTGCCAGCAGTTTACGTAGACAGGGACGGAACACTGAAGCTTTCTTT
v_call: TRBV6-5; j_call: TRBJ1-2; d_call: .; clone_size: .; cdr3_length: 12; cdr3_aa: CASSSPSYGYTF; cdr3_nt: TGTGCCAGCTCGAGCCCTTCCTATGGCTACACCTTC
v_call: TRBV30; j_call: TRBJ1-2; d_call: .; clone_size: few; cdr3_length: 13; cdr3_aa: CAWRAGFHYGYTF; cdr3_nt: TGTGCCTGGAGGGCGGGCTTTCACTATGGCTACACCTTC
v_call: TRBV7-2; j_call: TRBJ1-2; d_call: .; clone_size: .; cdr3_length: 11; cdr3_aa: CASSLRGGYTF; cdr3_nt: TGTGCCAGCAGCTTGCGGGGGGGCTACACCTTC
v_call: TRBV27; j_call: TRBJ1-6; d_call: TRBD1; clone_size: .; cdr3_length: 15; cdr3_aa: CASSPRTGLRGALHF; cdr3_nt: TGTGCCAGCAGTCCCCGGACAGGGCTCCGTGGGGCCCTCCACTTT
v_call: TRBV5-1; j_call: TRBJ2-1; d_call: TRBD2; clone_size: .; cdr3_length: 15; cdr3_aa: CASSPLAGDANEQFF; cdr3_nt: TGCGCCAGCAGCCCTCTAGCGGGAGACGCCAATGAGCAGTTCTTC
v_call: TRBV2; j_call: TRBJ1-5; d_call: .; clone_size: .; cdr3_length: 14; cdr3_aa: CASSEGSNNQPQHF; cdr3_nt: TGTGCCAGCAGTGAGGGCAGCAACAATCAGCCCCAGCATTTT
v_call: TRBV5-1; j_call: TRBJ2-1; d_call: .; clone_size: .; cdr3_length: 14; cdr3_aa: CASKDVKGPQNKFF; cdr3_nt: TGCGCCTCTAAAGATGTCAAGGGGCCCCAGAATAAGTTCTTC
v_call: TRBV19; j_call: TRBJ1-5; d_call: .; clone_size: .; cdr3_length: 14; cdr3_aa: CASSFTLLNQPQHF; cdr3_nt: TGTGCCAGTAGTTTTACCCTCCTAAATCAGCCCCAGCATTTT
v_call: TRBV5-1; j_call: TRBJ1-6; d_call: .; clone_size: .; cdr3_length: 14; cdr3_aa: CASSLEEGISPLHF; cdr3_nt: TGCGCCAGCAGCTTGGAGGAGGGTATCTCACCCCTCCACTTT
v_call: TRBV6-5; j_call: TRBJ2-3; d_call: TRBD2; clone_size: .; cdr3_length: 15; cdr3_aa: CASSPLAGGPGTQYF; cdr3_nt: TGTGCCAGCAGTCCTCTAGCGGGGGGGCCGGGTACGCAGTATTTT
v_call: TRBV21-1; j_call: TRBJ2-5; d_call: .; clone_size: .; cdr3_length: 18; cdr3_aa: CASSKGPPQGSYQETQYF; cdr3_nt: TGTGCCAGCAGCAAAGGACCTCCCCAGGGCTCTTACCAAGAGACCCAGTACTTC
v_call: TRBV5-1; j_call: TRBJ1-3; d_call: TRBD1; clone_size: .; cdr3_length: 16; cdr3_aa: CASSLVLQGAGNTIYF; cdr3_nt: TGCGCCAGCAGCTTGGTTTTACAGGGGGCAGGAAACACCATATATTTT
v_call: TRBV6-5; j_call: TRBJ2-2; d_call: .; clone_size: .; cdr3_length: 13; cdr3_aa: CASRQPVTGELFF; cdr3_nt: TGTGCCAGCAGACAGCCCGTTACCGGGGAGCTGTTTTTT